This record concerns one T cell receptor (beta chain) sequence. These data originate in a study of CD8+ T cells in alopecia areata. Treatment indicated: oral pan-JAK inhibitor, 5-10 mg twice daily. The researchers isolated CD4+ and CD8+ T cells from PBMCs by sorting. In each case, RNA was isolated and then reverse transcribed into cDNA as the sequencing template. Method: immunoSEQ multiplex PCR; TCRdb's copy keeps in-frame clones and lacks some. The table shows about 190,000 clones, with about three fifths occurring only once. The CDR3 totals 15 residues. Germline assignment: CDR1 SGHRS and CDR2 YFSETQ. Trimming removed 4 bases at V and 4 bases at J, with 15 bases between.

The receptor was derived from a human donor with alopecia areata. The sequencing here drew on CD4+ T cells sorted from blood, taken at week 4, from a patient treated with tofacitinib. The J gene is TRBJ2-1, the V gene TRBV5-1, with D maybe TRBD1 (6 bases). CDR3 sequence reads: CASSPHGTQYNEQFF. The CDR3 coding sequence is TGCGCCAGCAGCCCCCACGGGACACAGTACAATGAGCAGTTCTTC.